This T cell receptor beta chain was observed in a study of shared clonotypes between healthy human individuals. For the study at large: Contributing individuals were two females and three males aged 18 to 49.

Participating donors were healthy, HIV-negative adults free of recent acute infections or vaccinations. The CDR3 has 15 residues. With V trimmed by 6 bases and J by 0 bases, 3 bases remained unmatched. Germline V gene sequence: CDR1 LNHDA, CDR2 SQIVND (reference sequence). Findings of the study overall: The authors sampled blood alone, and tissue repertoires likely differ. Relative to memory subsets, naive subsets generally showed larger estimated richness.

As concerns this clone: Its antigen is as yet unknown.

Produced via immunoSEQ multiplex PCR; TCRdb's table is partial and in-frame only. The sample lists about 2.4 million clones; roughly nine tenths were seen once. This TCR derives from a man aged 18-30 years in good health. The chain recombines TRBV19 with TRBJ1-4; 8 positions agree with TRBD1. Sequenced input: naive CD4+ T cells sorted from blood. The subset was: CD45RA+ positively selected. The DNA of the CDR3 is TGTGCCAGTAGGAAACAGGGGGCAACTAATGAAAAACTGTTTTTT. Amino acid sequence: CASRKQGATNEKLFF.